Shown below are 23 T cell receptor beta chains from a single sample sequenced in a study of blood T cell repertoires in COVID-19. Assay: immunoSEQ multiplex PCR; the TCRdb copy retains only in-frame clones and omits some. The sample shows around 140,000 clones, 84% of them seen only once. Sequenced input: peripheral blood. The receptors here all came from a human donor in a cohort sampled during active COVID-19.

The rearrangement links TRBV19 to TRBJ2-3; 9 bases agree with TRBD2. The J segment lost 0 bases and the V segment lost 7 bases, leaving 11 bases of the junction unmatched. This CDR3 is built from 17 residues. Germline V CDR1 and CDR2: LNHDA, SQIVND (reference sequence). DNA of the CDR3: TGTGCCAGTAATAGCGGGAGCACCCCTTCTAGCACAGATACGCAGTATTTT. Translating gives CASNSGSTPSSTDTQYF.

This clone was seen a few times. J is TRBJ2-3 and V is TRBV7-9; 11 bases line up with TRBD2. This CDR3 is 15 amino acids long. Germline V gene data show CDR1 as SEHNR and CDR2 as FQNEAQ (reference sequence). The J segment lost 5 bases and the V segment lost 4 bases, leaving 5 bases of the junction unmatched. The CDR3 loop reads CASSSSSGRRDTQYF. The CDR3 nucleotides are TGTGCCAGCAGCTCCTCTAGCGGGAGGAGAGATACGCAGTATTTT.

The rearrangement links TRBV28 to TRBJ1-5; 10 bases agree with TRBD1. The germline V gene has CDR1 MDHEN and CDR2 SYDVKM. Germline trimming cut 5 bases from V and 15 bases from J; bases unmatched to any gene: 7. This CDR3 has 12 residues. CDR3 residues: CASSGTGAPLHF. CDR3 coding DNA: TGTGCCAGCAGTGGGACAGGGGCCCCCTTGCATTTT.

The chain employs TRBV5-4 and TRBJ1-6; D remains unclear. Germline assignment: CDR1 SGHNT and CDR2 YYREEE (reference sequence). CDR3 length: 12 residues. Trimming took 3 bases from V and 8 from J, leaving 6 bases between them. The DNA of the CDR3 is TGTGCCAGCAGCTCCGAGGATTCACCCCTCCACTTT. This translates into CASSSEDSPLHF.

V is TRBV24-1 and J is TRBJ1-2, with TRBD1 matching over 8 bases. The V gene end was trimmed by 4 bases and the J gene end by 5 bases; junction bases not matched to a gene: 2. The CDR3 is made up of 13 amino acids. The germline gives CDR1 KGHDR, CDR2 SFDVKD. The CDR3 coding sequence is TGTGCCACCAGTGAAGGGACAGGTTATGGCTACACCTTC. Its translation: CATSEGTGYGYTF.

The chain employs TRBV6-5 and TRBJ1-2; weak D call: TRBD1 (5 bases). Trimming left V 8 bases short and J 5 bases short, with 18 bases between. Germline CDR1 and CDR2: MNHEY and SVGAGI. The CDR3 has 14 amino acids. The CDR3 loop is CASWGGTLLYGYTF. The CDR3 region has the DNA TGTGCCAGCTGGGGGGGGACTTTATTATATGGCTACACCTTC.

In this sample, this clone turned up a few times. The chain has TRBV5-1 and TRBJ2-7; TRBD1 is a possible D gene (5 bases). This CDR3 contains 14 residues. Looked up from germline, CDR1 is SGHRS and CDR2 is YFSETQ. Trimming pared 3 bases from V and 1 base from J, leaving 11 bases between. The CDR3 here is CASSSTTGSYEQYF. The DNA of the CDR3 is TGCGCCAGCAGCTCTACAACAGGTTCCTACGAGCAGTACTTC.

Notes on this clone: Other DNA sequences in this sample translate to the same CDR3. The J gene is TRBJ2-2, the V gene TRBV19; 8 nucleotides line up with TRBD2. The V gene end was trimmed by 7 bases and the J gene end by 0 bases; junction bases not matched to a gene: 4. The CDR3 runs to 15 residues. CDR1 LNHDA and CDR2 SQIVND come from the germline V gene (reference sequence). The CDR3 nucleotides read TGTGCCAGTACCCCCGGGGGGGCGAACACCGGGGAGCTGTTTTTT. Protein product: CASTPGGANTGELFF.

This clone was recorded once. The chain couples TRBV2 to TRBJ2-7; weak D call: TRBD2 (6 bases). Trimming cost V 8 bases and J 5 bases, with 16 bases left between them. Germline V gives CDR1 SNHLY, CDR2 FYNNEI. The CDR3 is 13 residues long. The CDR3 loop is CASSAARGNEQYF. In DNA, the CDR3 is TGTGCCAGCTCAGCTGCACGGGGGAACGAGCAGTACTTC.

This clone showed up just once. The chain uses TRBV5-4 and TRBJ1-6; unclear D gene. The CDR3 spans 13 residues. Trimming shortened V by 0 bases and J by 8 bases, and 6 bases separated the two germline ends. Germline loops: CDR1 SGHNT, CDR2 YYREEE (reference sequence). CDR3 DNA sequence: TGTGCCAGCAGCTTGGATGCGGATTCACCCCTCCACTTT. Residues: CASSLDADSPLHF.

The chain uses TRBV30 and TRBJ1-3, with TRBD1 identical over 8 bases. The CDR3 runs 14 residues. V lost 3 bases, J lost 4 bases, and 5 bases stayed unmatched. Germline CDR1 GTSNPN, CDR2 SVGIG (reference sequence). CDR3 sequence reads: CAWSDRGNGNTIYF. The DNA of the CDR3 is TGTGCCTGGAGCGACAGGGGTAACGGAAACACCATATATTTT.

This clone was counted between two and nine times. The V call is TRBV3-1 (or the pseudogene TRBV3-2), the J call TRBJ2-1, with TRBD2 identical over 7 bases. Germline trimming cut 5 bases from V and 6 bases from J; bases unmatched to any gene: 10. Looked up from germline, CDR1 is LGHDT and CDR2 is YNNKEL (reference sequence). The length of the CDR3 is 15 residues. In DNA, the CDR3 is TGTGCCAGCAGCTATCTAGCGGTGACGCTCAATGAGCAGTTCTTC. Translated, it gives CASSYLAVTLNEQFF.

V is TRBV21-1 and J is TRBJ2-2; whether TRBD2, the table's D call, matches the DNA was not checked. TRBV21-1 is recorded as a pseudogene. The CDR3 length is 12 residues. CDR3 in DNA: TGTGCCAGCAGCAAATTCTTCCGGGAGCTGTTTTTT. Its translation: CASSKFFRELFF.

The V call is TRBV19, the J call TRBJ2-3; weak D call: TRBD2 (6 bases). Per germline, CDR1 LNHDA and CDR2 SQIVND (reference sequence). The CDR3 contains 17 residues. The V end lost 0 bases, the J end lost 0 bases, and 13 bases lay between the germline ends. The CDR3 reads CASSIEGRRASTDTQYF. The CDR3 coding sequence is TGTGCCAGTAGTATAGAAGGGAGGCGAGCGAGCACAGATACGCAGTATTTT.

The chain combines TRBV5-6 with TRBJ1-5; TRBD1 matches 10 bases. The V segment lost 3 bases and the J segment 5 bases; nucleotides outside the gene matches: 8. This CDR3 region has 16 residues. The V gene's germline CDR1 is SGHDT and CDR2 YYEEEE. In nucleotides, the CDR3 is TGTGCCAGCAGCTCGACCACCGGGACAGGGGATCAGCCCCAGCATTTT. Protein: CASSSTTGTGDQPQHF.

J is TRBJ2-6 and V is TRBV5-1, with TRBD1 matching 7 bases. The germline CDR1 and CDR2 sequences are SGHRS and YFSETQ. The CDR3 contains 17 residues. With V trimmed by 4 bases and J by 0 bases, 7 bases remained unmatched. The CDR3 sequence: CASSQGQQSSGANVLTF. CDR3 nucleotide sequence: TGCGCCAGCAGCCAGGGACAGCAAAGCTCTGGGGCCAACGTCCTGACTTTC.

This chain's CDR3 is CATSDSGLGLWNEQFF. CDR3 DNA: TGTGCCACCAGTGATTCGGGACTGGGCCTCTGGAATGAGCAGTTCTTC. The chain carries TRBV24-1 and TRBJ2-1; possibly TRBD2 for D (6 bases). The V gene's germline CDR1 is KGHDR and CDR2 SFDVKD. V was shortened by 2 bases and J by 7 bases, with 17 bases between the two germline ends. This CDR3 comprises 16 residues.

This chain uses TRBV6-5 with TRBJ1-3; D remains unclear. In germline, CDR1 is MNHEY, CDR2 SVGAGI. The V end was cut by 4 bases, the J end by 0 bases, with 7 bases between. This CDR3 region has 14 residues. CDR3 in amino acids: CASSSEVSGNTIYF. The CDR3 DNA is TGTGCCAGCAGTTCCGAGGTCTCTGGAAACACCATATATTTT.

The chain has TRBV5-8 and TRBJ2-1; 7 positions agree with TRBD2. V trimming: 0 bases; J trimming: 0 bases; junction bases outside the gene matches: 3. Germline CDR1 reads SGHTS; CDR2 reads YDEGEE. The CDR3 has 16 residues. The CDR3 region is CASSLASSGSYNEQFF. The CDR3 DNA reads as TGTGCCAGCAGCTTGGCGTCTAGCGGCTCCTACAATGAGCAGTTCTTC.

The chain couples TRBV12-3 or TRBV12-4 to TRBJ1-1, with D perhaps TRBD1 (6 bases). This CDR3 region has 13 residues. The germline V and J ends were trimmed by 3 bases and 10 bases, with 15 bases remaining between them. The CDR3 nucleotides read TGTGCCAGCAGTTTTTTAATCTGGGGGCGAGCTTTCTTT. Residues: CASSFLIWGRAFF.

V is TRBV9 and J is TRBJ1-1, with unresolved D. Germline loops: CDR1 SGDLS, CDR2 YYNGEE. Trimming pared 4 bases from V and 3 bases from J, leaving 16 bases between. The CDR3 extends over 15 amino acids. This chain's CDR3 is CASSPRGEADTEAFF. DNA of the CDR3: TGTGCCAGCAGCCCCCGCGGGGAGGCGGACACTGAAGCTTTCTTT.

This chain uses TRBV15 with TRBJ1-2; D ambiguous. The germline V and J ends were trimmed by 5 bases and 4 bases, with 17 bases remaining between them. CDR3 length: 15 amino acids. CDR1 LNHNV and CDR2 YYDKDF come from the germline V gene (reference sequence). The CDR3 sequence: CATSPNRGNSYGYTF. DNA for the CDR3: TGTGCCACCAGCCCTAACCGAGGGAATAGCTATGGCTACACCTTC.

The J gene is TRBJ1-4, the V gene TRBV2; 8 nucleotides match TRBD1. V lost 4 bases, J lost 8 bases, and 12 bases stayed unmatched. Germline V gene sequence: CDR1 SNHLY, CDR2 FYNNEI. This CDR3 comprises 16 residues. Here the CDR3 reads CASSAQRQGPEEKLFF. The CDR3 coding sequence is TGTGCCAGCAGTGCTCAACGACAGGGGCCGGAAGAAAAACTGTTTTTT.